This entry features one TCR beta chain sequence. Looked up from germline, CDR1 is LNHDA and CDR2 is SQIVND (reference sequence). V was pared by 6 bases and J by 0 bases, with 6 bases of the junction left unmatched. There are 16 residues in the CDR3. Libraries were prepared by immunoSEQ multiplex PCR; TCRdb keeps only in-frame clonotypes and omits some of them. The sample gives fewer than 450,000 clones, about 91% of which show up once; 10% to 15% is in the top ten. The sample belongs to a study of blood T cell repertoires in COVID-19. This sequence was found in a woman aged 50 to 65 with COVID-19, enrolled during active disease. This sequence joins TRBV19 and TRBJ1-4, with 8 positions matching TRBD1. Sequencing used peripheral blood. The CDR3 bases are TGTGCCAGTAGAGACAGGGGTTACGCAACTAATGAAAAACTGTTTTTT. Translated, it gives CASRDRGYATNEKLFF.